The 5 T cell receptor beta chains listed next were all sequenced from one sample in a study of tissue T cells after allogeneic stem cell transplantation. Profiling relied on immunoSEQ multiplex PCR, and the TCRdb table lists in-frame clones only, not all of them. The profile shows roughly 9,200 clones, roughly 60% of them singletons. The sample consisted of tissue from the jejunum, taken at autopsy. These receptors were obtained from a woman aged 18-49 years with breast cancer.

The rearrangement uses TRBV30 and TRBJ2-5; the D gene is possibly TRBD2 (7 bases). Trimming pared 7 bases from V and 2 bases from J, leaving 17 bases between. Germline V gene sequence: CDR1 GTSNPN, CDR2 SVGIG (reference sequence). The CDR3 contains 14 residues. CDR3 coding DNA: TGTGCCTCTGGAGGGGGAGGGGGGCAAGAGACCCAGTACTTC. Its translation: CASGGGGGQETQYF.

V is TRBV5-1 and J is TRBJ2-5; D might be TRBD2 (5 bases). This CDR3 contains 15 residues. Germline CDR1 reads SGHRS; CDR2 reads YFSETQ. V was cut by 4 bases and J by 2 bases, with 15 bases left in between. The CDR3 loop reads CASSGSGNQQETQYF. CDR3 coding DNA: TGCGCCAGCAGCGGGTCGGGGAACCAACAAGAGACCCAGTACTTC.

V and J are TRBV5-4 and TRBJ2-7; 7 bases line up with TRBD1. Trimming at V came to 4 bases and at J to 0 bases, leaving 4 bases not matched to a gene. The CDR3 has 14 residues. Germline CDR1 reads SGHNT; CDR2 reads YYREEE (reference sequence). CDR3 in DNA: TGTGCCAGCAGCAAAGGACAGGACTCCTACGAGCAGTACTTC. It specifies CASSKGQDSYEQYF.

This clone is a singleton in its sample. The CDR3 DNA reads TGTGCCAGTAGTAGACGAACGGCAGATACGCAGTATTTT. Its translation is CASSRRTADTQYF. The chain combines TRBV19 with TRBJ2-3, with D unresolved. Germline lookup yields CDR1 LNHDA and CDR2 SQIVND (reference sequence). V was trimmed by 4 bases and J by 4 bases, leaving 9 bases between them. CDR3 size: 13 residues.

This clone was counted a few times. The chain couples TRBV14 to TRBJ1-1; tentative D call: TRBD1 (6 bases). CDR1 SGHDN and CDR2 FVKESK come from the germline V gene. The CDR3 covers 15 residues. Trimming took off 2 bases at V and 8 bases at J, with 18 bases between the two ends. The CDR3 DNA follows: TGTGCCAGCAGCCAATTAACCTCAGGGGTTGGGGAAGCTTTCTTT. Translating gives CASSQLTSGVGEAFF.